This T cell receptor beta chain was profiled in a study of cytomegalovirus exposure and HLA in healthy donors. For the study at large: Earlier work reported approximately 100 million unique TCR beta sequences from 150 million to 200 million T cells.

Germline values: CDR1 ENHRY, CDR2 SYGVKD. The germline V and J ends were trimmed by 4 bases and 0 bases, with 10 bases remaining between them. The CDR3 spans 15 residues. Researchers ran the PCR with 60 Vbeta and 13 Jbeta primers. The data were produced by immunoSEQ multiplex PCR, yet TCRdb's version contains in-frame clones alone and is incomplete. The data hold nearly 110,000 clones, with approximately 76% observed a single time. On this clone: Antigen specificity is unknown.

Study results and caveats: In a later analysis, compared with equally common non-associated chains, HLA-associated beta chains were more expanded. A later analysis linked a missense variant in DCLRE1C to the trimming of TCR beta V and J genes. Several top significant clusters appeared, in a later analysis, to be linked to common viral pathogens.

Sequencing used PBMCs. V gene TRBV10-3 combines with J gene TRBJ1-3; TRBD1 is a possible D gene (5 bases). The origin of this receptor is a man aged 18-30 years in good health and CMV-seronegative. CDR3 nucleotides: TGTGCCATCAGTGGGATCCAGGGCTCTGGAAACACCATATATTTT. This translates into CAISGIQGSGNTIYF.